These 5 T cell receptor beta chains originate from one sample sequenced in a study of beta chain features in type 1 diabetes. The investigators reverse transcribed all of the isolated RNA, so they sequenced expressed TCRB transcripts. Using immunoSEQ multiplex PCR, the repertoire was profiled, and TCRdb retains in-frame clones only, with some absent. The sample holds hundreds of thousands of clones, approximately 15% seen once. The sample consisted of naive CD4+ T cells from blood. These receptors all stem from a man aged 25 to 40 in good health.

J is TRBJ2-7 and V is TRBV18, with D unresolved. V gave up 4 bases and J gave up 3 bases, with 10 bases separating them. CDR3 length equals 13 residues. Germline values: CDR1 KGHSH, CDR2 LQKENI. The CDR3 nucleotides are TGTGCCAGCTCACAGACCGCGCGCTACGAGCAGTACTTC. Translated: CASSQTARYEQYF.

This clone came up a few times. The chain employs TRBV18 and TRBJ2-3, with D tentatively TRBD2 (5 bases). With 3 bases removed from V and 4 bases from J, the gap between germline ends came to 14 bases. The CDR3 is 15 amino acids. Germline values: CDR1 KGHSH, CDR2 LQKENI. CDR3 sequence (DNA): TGTGCCAGCTCACCGCCGTCAAGAGGGCCAGATACGCAGTATTTT. This codes for CASSPPSRGPDTQYF.

The V and J genes are TRBV7-9 and TRBJ2-2; weak D call: TRBD2 (5 bases). The CDR3 is 14 amino acids. Looked up from germline, CDR1 is SEHNR and CDR2 is FQNEAQ (reference sequence). V dropped 4 bases and J dropped 5 bases, with 11 bases sitting between them. The CDR3 nucleotides are TGTGCCAGCAGCTGGGCCCGAGGGACCGGGGAGCTGTTTTTT. This codes for CASSWARGTGELFF. Based on the CDR3 plus reference TRBV7-9 and TRBJ2-2, the full variable domain is DTGVSQNPRHKITKRGQNVTFRCDPISEHNRLYWYRQTLGQGPEFLTYFQNEAQLEKSRLLSDRFSAERPKGSFSTLEIQRTEQGDSAMYLCASSWARGTGELFFGEGSRLTVL.

This chain joins TRBV6-5 and TRBJ1-5, with no clear D. The CDR3 covers 13 residues. The germline V and J ends were trimmed by 6 bases and 4 bases, with 10 bases remaining between them. Germline V gene data show CDR1 as MNHEY and CDR2 as SVGAGI. The CDR3 nucleotides are TGTGCCAGCAGCCGCGACGTAAATCAGCCCCAGCATTTT. Protein product: CASSRDVNQPQHF.

This clone was seen a handful of times. The chain employs TRBV7-2 and TRBJ2-6; unclear D gene. The CDR3 runs to 15 residues. Trimming cost V 2 bases and J 3 bases, with 8 bases left between them. The germline V gene has CDR1 SGHTA and CDR2 FQGNSA. CDR3 protein: CASSLSWLGANVLTF. In DNA, the CDR3 is TGTGCCAGCAGCTTATCCTGGCTTGGGGCCAACGTCCTGACTTTC.